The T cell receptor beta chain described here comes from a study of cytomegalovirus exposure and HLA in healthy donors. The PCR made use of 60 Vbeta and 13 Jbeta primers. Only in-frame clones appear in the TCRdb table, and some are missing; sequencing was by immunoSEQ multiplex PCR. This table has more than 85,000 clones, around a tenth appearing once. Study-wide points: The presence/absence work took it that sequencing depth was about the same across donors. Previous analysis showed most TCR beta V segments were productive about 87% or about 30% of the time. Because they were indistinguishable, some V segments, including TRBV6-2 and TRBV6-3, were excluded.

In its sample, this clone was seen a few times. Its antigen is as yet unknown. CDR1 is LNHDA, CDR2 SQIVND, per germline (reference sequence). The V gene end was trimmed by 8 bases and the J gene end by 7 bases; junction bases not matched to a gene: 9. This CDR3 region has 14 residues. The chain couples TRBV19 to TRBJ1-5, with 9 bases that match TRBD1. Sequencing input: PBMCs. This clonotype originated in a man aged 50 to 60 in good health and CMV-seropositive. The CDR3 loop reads CASSPDRGGQPQHF. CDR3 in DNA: TGTGCCAGTTCTCCGGACAGGGGAGGGCAGCCCCAGCATTTT.